A selection of T cell receptor beta chains follows, all from one sample in a study of siplizumab effects on memory and regulatory T cells. The protocol was immunoSEQ multiplex PCR, while the TCRdb copy is restricted to in-frame clones and leaves out a portion. The sample carries around 87,000 clones, 85% to 90% recorded once. Specimen: CD4+ T cells sorted from blood. Receptor source: a human donor in good health. The conserved cysteine and the conserved F or W are not part of the CDR3 here. Fields, in order: J gene, V gene, CDR3 protein.

TRBJ2-5,TRBV15,ATSRDGRETQY
TRBJ2-7,TRBV18,ASSPRRAYEQY
TRBJ1-1,TRBV15,ATSRVSNTEAF
TRBJ1-1,TRBV28,ATRTGGVVAF
TRBJ2-3,TRBV19,ASKSGASTDTQY
TRBJ2-2,TRBV11-2,ASSLAGRSTGELF
TRBJ2-2,TRBV5-4,ASSFFAENTGELF
TRBJ2-5,TRBV19,ASSIRPDLGTQY
TRBJ1-4,TRBV7-9,ASSLADVGEKLF
TRBJ2-6,TRBV28,ASSFAGISGANVLT
TRBJ1-3,TRBV5-1,ASSLQGNTIY
TRBJ2-7,TRBV30,AWTLGFNEQY
TRBJ2-1,TRBV15,ATSRRIGDRGYNEQF
TRBJ2-5,TRBV5-1,ASSMTGGETQY
TRBJ2-7,TRBV4-1,ASSQEVAGARGEQY
TRBJ2-5,TRBV30,ACSAGGETQY
TRBJ1-2,TRBV28,ASRRNRAGGYT
TRBJ2-7,TRBV7-3,ASSLDPGAREQY
TRBJ2-5,TRBV7-9,ASSLEGRQETQY
TRBJ1-2,TRBV19,ASSPPGTQAGYGYT
TRBJ2-5,TRBV11-3,ASSPVGRETQY
TRBJ2-5,TRBV6-6,ASRSQGARETQY
TRBJ2-5,TRBV19,ASSARLAGTRRGETQY
TRBJ1-1,TRBV6-6,ASSYSGGAF
TRBJ2-2,TRBV4-1,ASSPGVGPQGLTGELF
-,TRBV14,ASSQRGRLHEQY
TRBJ1-5,TRBV6-5,ASSQGQTNQPQH
TRBJ2-7,TRBV5-1,ASSLASGIYEQY
TRBJ2-7,TRBV5-1,ASSTQGPPYEQY
TRBJ2-5,TRBV5-6,ASSFGENKGTQY
TRBJ1-2,TRBV4-1,ASSLGTGGVYGYT
TRBJ2-4,TRBV30,AWRAQGNFGKNIQY
TRBJ2-6,TRBV28,ASSLWGSGANVLT
TRBJ2-2,TRBV2,ASSAGGRYTGELF
TRBJ2-7,TRBV6-6,ASSERYEQY
TRBJ1-5,TRBV6-1,ASSWEENQPQH
TRBJ2-7,TRBV7-9,ASSLGQEYEQY
TRBJ2-7,TRBV7-9,ASSLADYEQY
TRBJ2-2,TRBV2,ASSHLTSGYTGELF
TRBJ2-1,TRBV5-5,ASSLVQGPYNEQF
TRBJ1-2,TRBV7-9,ASSLAAAKNYGYT
TRBJ2-1,TRBV7-2,ASSLRLAGENNEQF
TRBJ2-5,TRBV20-1,SARGSGTQY
TRBJ2-1,TRBV30,AWSVWREGRYNEQF
TRBJ2-3,TRBV6-5,ASSSPRRALDTQY
TRBJ2-3,TRBV5-1,ASGRTSGVSTDTQY
TRBJ1-1,TRBV29-1,SVEDEPGKAF
TRBJ2-1,TRBV13,ASSIPPGPYNEQF
TRBJ2-7,TRBV5-1,ASSSDRGNYEQY
TRBJ2-7,TRBV18,ASSPLVEKAEQY
TRBJ2-1,TRBV7-2,ASSLAHNEQF
TRBJ2-7,TRBV6-1,ASSDGGRPPYEQY
TRBJ2-1,TRBV19,ASSIFLAGGSYNEQF